Each of the 12 T cell receptor beta chains below was sequenced from the same sample in a study of blood T cell repertoires in COVID-19. The assay was immunoSEQ multiplex PCR, and TCRdb's table has in-frame clones only and misses some. The sample records roughly 400,000 clones, around 87% being singletons. Sequencing was carried out using PBMCs or T cells enriched from blood (not recorded which). Receptors originate from a man aged 25 to 40 who had recovered from COVID-19.

This clone was detected once. This chain uses TRBV11-2 with TRBJ2-1, with D possibly TRBD2 on 6 matching bases. The CDR3 spans 16 residues. The germline V gene encodes CDR1 SGHAT and CDR2 FQNNGV. The V gene lost 5 bases and the J gene lost 9 bases, with 23 bases spanning the gap. Here the CDR3 reads CASSTLPGTPLGEQFF. DNA of the CDR3: TGTGCCAGCAGCACCCTTCCCGGGACTCCATTGGGTGAGCAGTTCTTC.

The chain is built from TRBV27 and TRBJ1-2; TRBD1 agrees at 7 bases. Trimming took 7 bases from V and 4 from J; bases not matched to a gene: 6. This CDR3 spans 13 amino acids. Germline CDR1 MNHEY, CDR2 SMNVEV (reference sequence). The CDR3 bases are TGTGCCAGCACCGGGACAGCCGGCTATGGCTACACCTTC. Residues: CASTGTAGYGYTF.

CDR3 residues: CASSLRFSADTQYF. CDR3 DNA sequence: TGTGCCAGCAGTTTGAGGTTCTCCGCAGATACGCAGTATTTT. J is TRBJ2-3 and V is TRBV27; D unresolved. V was pared by 3 bases and J by 4 bases, with 11 bases between. Looked up from germline, CDR1 is MNHEY and CDR2 is SMNVEV (reference sequence). The CDR3 is 14 residues long.

The chain uses TRBV18 and TRBJ2-3, with D maybe TRBD2 (6 bases). V was trimmed by 4 bases and J by 4 bases, leaving 15 bases between them. CDR3 length: 15 amino acids. Per the germline V gene, CDR1 is KGHSH and CDR2 is LQKENI. CDR3 protein: CASSLSTRMSDTQYF. DNA for the CDR3: TGTGCCAGCTCACTTTCGACTAGAATGTCAGATACGCAGTATTTT.

The chain joins TRBV10-3 to TRBJ1-1; D gene uncertain. This CDR3 has 13 residues. Germline V gene sequence: CDR1 ENHRY, CDR2 SYGVKD. Trimming shortened V by 8 bases and J by 3 bases, and 13 bases separated the two germline ends. The DNA for the CDR3 is TGTGCCATCGGACGGGGTGAAGACACTGAAGCTTTCTTT. It translates to CAIGRGEDTEAFF.

The genes are TRBV30 and TRBJ2-1; TRBD2 matches 9 bases. V was clipped by 3 bases and J by 9 bases; unmatched bases: 6. CDR3 length equals 13 residues. Germline assignment: CDR1 GTSNPN and CDR2 SVGIG (reference sequence). The CDR3 here is CAWRDSGRAEQFF. The CDR3 nucleotides read TGTGCCTGGAGAGATAGCGGGAGAGCTGAGCAGTTCTTC. Together with reference TRBV30 and TRBJ2-1, the CDR3 gives the full variable domain: SQTIHQWPATLVQPVGSPLSLECTVEGTSNPNLYWYRQAAGRGLQLLFYSVGIGQISSEVPQNLSASRPQDRQFILSSKKLLLSDSGFYLCAWRDSGRAEQFFGPGTRLTVL.

The gene calls are TRBV6-5 and TRBJ2-1; 10 bases fit TRBD2. The V segment lost 8 bases and the J segment 5 bases; nucleotides outside the gene matches: 9. The V gene's germline CDR1 is MNHEY and CDR2 SVGAGI. The CDR3 length is 15 residues. For the CDR3, the DNA is TGTGCCAGCGGAAGCGGGAGGGCCGATAACAATGAGCAGTTCTTC. This codes for CASGSGRADNNEQFF.

The CDR3 DNA is TGTGCCAGTAGTTTACCGGGATATACGCAGTATTTT. Its protein product is CASSLPGYTQYF. This sequence joins TRBV19 and TRBJ2-3; TRBD2 might be the D (5 bases). In germline, CDR1 is LNHDA, CDR2 SQIVND (reference sequence). V lost 5 bases, J lost 7 bases, and 10 bases lay in between. The CDR3 consists of 12 residues.

In this sample, this clone turned up once. The V call is TRBV11-2, the J call TRBJ2-7; D is unclear. V lost 3 bases and J 4 bases, leaving 10 bases between the germline ends. In germline, CDR1 is SGHAT, CDR2 FQNNGV. The CDR3 consists of 13 residues. DNA of the CDR3: TGTGCCAGCAGCTTCTCGAGACTGTACGAGCAGTACTTC. It is translated as CASSFSRLYEQYF.

The rearrangement joins TRBV5-6 to TRBJ2-1; 15 nucleotides line up with TRBD2. V was clipped by 4 bases and J by 10 bases; unmatched bases: 6. This CDR3 contains 15 residues. Germline CDR1 SGHDT, CDR2 YYEEEE. For the CDR3, the DNA is TGTGCCAGCAGCCCGGGACTAGCGGGAGGAATGGAGCAGTTCTTC. Translating it yields CASSPGLAGGMEQFF.

The chain is built from TRBV2 and TRBJ1-5; a weak D match, TRBD1 (5 bases). Deletions cut 5 bases from V and 7 bases from J, with 9 bases between. The germline gives CDR1 SNHLY, CDR2 FYNNEI. This CDR3 is 12 amino acids long. CDR3 in DNA: TGTGCCAGCAGTTTTGACAGCCAGCCCCAGCATTTT. It codes for CASSFDSQPQHF.

V usage is TRBV11-2 and J usage is TRBJ1-1; no firm D call. The CDR3 runs 12 residues. Germline loops: CDR1 SGHAT, CDR2 FQNNGV. Deletions cut 2 bases from V and 3 bases from J, with 4 bases between. This CDR3 is CASSLLDTEAFF. CDR3 DNA: TGTGCCAGCAGCTTACTTGACACTGAAGCTTTCTTT.